These 6 T cell receptor beta chains were sequenced from one sample in a study of response to subunit inactivated influenza vaccine. TCRdb called the RT-PCR reads again in MiXCR, with one record for every CDR3 protein. The sample shows more than 600,000 distinct CDR3 sequences, approximately 17% of them seen only once. The material sequenced was PBMCs from blood, taken 4 to 6 days after vaccination. The receptors come from a man over 45 who received an inactivated influenza vaccine.

This clonotype was seen only a few times. The genes are TRBV20-1 and TRBJ1-4; D is perhaps TRBD1 (6 bases). Germline CDR1 DFQATT, CDR2 SNEGSKA (reference sequence). V was clipped by 6 bases and J by 4 bases, with 12 bases between them. The CDR3 extends over 13 amino acids. The CDR3 protein is CSALDRSNEKLFF. The CDR3 DNA is TGCAGTGCCCTGGACAGAAGTAATGAAAAACTGTTTTTT.

This clonotype was seen a handful of times. As DNA, the CDR3 is TGTGCCAGCAGTTACGGGACCTTTAGTGGGAGTAGGACCGGGGAGCTGTTTTTT. It translates to CASSYGTFSGSRTGELFF. The J gene is TRBJ2-2, the V gene TRBV6-5; either TRBD1 or TRBD2 may supply D (5 bases each). This CDR3 contains 18 residues. CDR1 MNHEY and CDR2 SVGAGI come from the germline V gene. V shed 2 bases and J shed 5 bases, with 21 bases lying between them.

This clonotype was seen only a few times. One end of the junction does not line up with germline, which may come from a read error. This sequence joins TRBV6-6 and TRBJ1-1, with 11 bases that match TRBD1. The CDR3 extends over 13 amino acids. The germline gives CDR1 MNHNY, CDR2 SVGAGI (reference sequence). The CDR3 protein is CASGDRGNSEAFF. The CDR3 coding sequence is TGTGCCAGCGGGGACAGGGGGAACTCTGAAGCTTTCTTT.

The chain is built from TRBV9 and TRBJ2-1; D is uncertain. CDR3 length: 15 amino acids. Germline assignment: CDR1 SGDLS and CDR2 YYNGEE. V lost 0 bases and J 2 bases, leaving 9 bases between the germline ends. CDR3 DNA: TGTGCCAGCAGCGTAGTTACGGGTGCCTACAATGAGCAGTTCTTC. Encoded protein: CASSVVTGAYNEQFF. Full variable domain (rest looked up from reference TRBV9 and TRBJ2-1): DSGVTQTPKHLITATGQRVTLRCSPRSGDLSVYWYQQSLDQGLQFLIQYYNGEERAKGNILERFSAQQFPDLHSELNLSSLELGDSALYFCASSVVTGAYNEQFFGPGTRLTVL.

Points on this clonotype: The germline gene is not matched at one end of the junction; a read error may be the cause. V is TRBV7-7 and J is TRBJ2-5; perhaps TRBD2 as D (5 bases). Germline V gene data show CDR1 as SSHAT and CDR2 as FNYEAQ (reference sequence). The CDR3 is 16 amino acids. The CDR3 DNA sequence: TGTGCTAGCAGCTTGGTGGCGGGCCGGGGAGTCGAGACCCAGTACTTC. Translation gives CASSLVAGRGVETQYF.

Only a few counts were recorded for this clonotype. The chain carries TRBV2 and TRBJ2-5; a possible D gene is TRBD2 (5 bases). This CDR3 comprises 13 residues. V was cut by 4 bases and J by 9 bases, with 15 bases left in between. Germline values: CDR1 SNHLY, CDR2 FYNNEI. In DNA, the CDR3 is TGTGCCAGCAGTGCATCGAAGTTGGGAGCCCAGTACTTC. Amino acid sequence: CASSASKLGAQYF.